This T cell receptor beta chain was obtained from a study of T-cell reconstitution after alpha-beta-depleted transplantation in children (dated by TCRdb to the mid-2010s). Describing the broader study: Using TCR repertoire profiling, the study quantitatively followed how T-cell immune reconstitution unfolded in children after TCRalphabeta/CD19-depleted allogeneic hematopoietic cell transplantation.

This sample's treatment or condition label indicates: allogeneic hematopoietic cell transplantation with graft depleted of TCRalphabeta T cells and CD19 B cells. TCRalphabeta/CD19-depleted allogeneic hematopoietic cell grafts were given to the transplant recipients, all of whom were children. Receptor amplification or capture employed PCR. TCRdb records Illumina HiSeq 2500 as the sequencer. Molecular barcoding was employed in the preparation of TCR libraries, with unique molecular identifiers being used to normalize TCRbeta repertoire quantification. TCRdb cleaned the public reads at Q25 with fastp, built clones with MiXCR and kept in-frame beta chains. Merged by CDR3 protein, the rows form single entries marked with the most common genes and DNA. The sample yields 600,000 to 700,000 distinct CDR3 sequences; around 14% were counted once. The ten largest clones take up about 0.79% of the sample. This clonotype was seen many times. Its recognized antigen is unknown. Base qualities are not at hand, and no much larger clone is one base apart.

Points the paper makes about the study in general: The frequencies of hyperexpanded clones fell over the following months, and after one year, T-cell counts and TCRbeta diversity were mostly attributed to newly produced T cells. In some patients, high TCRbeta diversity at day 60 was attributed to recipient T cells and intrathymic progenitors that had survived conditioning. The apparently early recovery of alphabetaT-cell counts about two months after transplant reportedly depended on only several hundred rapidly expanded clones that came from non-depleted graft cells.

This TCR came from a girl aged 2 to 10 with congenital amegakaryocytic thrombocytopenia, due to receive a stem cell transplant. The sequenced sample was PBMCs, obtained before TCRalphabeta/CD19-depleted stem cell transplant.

The CDR3 protein is CASSLPQNTQYF. In nucleotide form, the sequence is TGTGCCAGCAGCCTACCGCAAAATACGCAGTATTTT. The rearrangement combines TRBV7-9 with TRBJ2-3; the D gene is unclear. Trimming takes 5 bases from V and 7 bases from J, and the germline ends sit 10 bases apart. The germline V gene (reference sequence) specifies SEHNR as CDR1 and FQNEAQ as CDR2. The CDR3, from cysteine to phenylalanine, totals 12 residues. Only CDR3 DNA is held: 36 bases, read in frame from base 1. Beyond the CDR3, the reference TRBV7-9 and TRBJ2-3 genes provide the residues; the full variable domain reads: DTGVSQNPRHKITKRGQNVTFRCDPISEHNRLYWYRQTLGQGPEFLTYFQNEAQLEKSRLLSDRFSAERPKGSFSTLEIQRTEQGDSAMYLCASSLPQNTQYFGPGTRLTVL.